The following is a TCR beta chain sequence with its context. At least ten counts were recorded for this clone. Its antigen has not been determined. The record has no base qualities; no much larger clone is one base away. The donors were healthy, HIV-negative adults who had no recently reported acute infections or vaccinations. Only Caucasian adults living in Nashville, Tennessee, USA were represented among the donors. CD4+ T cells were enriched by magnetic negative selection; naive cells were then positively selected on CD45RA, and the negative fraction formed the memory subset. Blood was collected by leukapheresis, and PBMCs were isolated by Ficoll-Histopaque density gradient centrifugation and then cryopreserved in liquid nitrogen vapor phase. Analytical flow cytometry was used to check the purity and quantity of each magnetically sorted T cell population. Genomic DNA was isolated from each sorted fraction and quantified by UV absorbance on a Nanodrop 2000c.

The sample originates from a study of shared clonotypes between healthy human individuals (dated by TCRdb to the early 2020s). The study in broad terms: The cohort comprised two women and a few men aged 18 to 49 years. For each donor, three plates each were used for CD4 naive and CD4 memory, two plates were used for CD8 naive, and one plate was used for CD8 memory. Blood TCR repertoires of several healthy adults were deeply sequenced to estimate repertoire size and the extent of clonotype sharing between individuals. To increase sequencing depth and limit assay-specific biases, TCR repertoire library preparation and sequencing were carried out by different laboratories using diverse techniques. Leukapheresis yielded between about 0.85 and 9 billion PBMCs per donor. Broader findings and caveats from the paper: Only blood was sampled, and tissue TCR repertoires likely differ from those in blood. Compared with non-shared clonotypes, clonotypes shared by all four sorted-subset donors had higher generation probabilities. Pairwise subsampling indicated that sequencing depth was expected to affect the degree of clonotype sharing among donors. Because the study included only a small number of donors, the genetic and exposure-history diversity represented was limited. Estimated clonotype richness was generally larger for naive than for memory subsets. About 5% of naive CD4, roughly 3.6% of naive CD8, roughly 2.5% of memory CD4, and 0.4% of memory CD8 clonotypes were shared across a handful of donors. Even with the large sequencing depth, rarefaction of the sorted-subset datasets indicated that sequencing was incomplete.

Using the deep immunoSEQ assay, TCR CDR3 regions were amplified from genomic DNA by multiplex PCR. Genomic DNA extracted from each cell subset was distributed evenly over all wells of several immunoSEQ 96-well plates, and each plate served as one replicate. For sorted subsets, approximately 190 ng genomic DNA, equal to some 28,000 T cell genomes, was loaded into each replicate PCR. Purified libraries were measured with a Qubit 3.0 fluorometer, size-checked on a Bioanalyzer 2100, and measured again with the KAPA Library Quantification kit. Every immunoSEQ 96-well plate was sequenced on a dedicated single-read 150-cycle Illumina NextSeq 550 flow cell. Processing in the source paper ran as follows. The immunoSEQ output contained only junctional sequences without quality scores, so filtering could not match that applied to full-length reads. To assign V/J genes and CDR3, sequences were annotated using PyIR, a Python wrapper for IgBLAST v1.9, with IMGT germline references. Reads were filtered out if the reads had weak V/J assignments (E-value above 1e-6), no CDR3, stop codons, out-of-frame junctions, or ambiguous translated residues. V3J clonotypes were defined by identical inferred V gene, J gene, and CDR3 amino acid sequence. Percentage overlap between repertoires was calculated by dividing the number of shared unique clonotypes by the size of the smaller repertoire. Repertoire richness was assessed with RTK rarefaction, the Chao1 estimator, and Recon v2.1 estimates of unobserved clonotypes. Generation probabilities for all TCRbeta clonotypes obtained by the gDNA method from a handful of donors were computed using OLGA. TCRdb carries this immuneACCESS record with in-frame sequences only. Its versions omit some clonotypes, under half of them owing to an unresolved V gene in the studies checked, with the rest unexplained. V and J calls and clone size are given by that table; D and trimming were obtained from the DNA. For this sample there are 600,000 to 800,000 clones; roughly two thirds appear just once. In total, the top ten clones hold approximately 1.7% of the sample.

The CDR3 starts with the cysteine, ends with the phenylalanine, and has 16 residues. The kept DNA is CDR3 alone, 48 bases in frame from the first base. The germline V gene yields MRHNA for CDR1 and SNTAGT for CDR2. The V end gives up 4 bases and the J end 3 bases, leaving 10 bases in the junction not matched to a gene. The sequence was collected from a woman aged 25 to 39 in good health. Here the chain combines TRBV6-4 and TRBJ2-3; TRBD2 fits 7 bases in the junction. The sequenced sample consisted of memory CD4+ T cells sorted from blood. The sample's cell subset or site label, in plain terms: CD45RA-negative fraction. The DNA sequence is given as TGTGCCAGCAGTGTCCTTCCTAGCGGATCAACAGATACGCAGTATTTT. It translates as CASSVLPSGSTDTQYF.